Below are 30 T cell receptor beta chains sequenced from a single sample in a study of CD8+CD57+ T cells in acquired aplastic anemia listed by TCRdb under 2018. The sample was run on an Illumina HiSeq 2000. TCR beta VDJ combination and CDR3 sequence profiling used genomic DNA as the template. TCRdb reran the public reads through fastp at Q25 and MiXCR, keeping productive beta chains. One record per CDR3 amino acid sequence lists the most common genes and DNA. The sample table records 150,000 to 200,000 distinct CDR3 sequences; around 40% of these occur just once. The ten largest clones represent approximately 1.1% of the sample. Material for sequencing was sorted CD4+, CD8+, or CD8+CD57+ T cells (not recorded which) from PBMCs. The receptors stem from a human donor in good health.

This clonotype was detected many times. CDR3 DNA sequence: TGCAGTGCTCGAACGGACCTACAGGCCGTGGGCTACACCTTC. Protein: CSARTDLQAVGYTF. The V gene is TRBV20-1, the J gene TRBJ1-2, with D maybe TRBD1 (5 bases). V was pared by 5 bases and J by 8 bases, with 21 bases between. This CDR3 spans 14 amino acids. Germline assignment: CDR1 DFQATT and CDR2 SNEGSKA (reference sequence).

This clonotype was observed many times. Here the CDR3 DNA reads TGTGCCAGCACCTCGGGTCTCAGCGGCTATGGCTACACCTTC. Translated: CASTSGLSGYGYTF. The genes are TRBV6-1 and TRBJ1-2; D ambiguous. From germline, CDR1 is MNHNS and CDR2 SASEGT. Trimming removed 7 bases at V and 4 bases at J, with 16 bases between. The CDR3 spans 14 residues.

DNA of the CDR3: TGTGCCAGCAGTGACGGGATTAACTATGGCTACACCTTC. Encoded protein: CASSDGINYGYTF. The gene calls are TRBV12-3 or TRBV12-4 and TRBJ1-2; D is unclear. With 5 bases removed from V and 1 base from J, the gap between germline ends came to 8 bases. This CDR3 region has 13 residues.

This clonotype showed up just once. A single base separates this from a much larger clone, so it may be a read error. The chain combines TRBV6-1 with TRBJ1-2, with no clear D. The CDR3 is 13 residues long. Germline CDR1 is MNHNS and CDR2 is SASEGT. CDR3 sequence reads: CASRALANHGYTF. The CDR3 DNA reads TGTGCCAGCAGAGCGTTAGCTAACCATGGCTACACCTTC.

The CDR3 sequence: CASSSETMNTEAFF. CDR3 coding DNA: TGTGCCAGCAGTTCGGAAACGATGAACACTGAAGCTTTCTTT. This chain connects TRBV28 to TRBJ1-1; D gene ambiguous. The CDR3 is 14 residues long. CDR1 and CDR2 from the germline V gene are MDHEN and SYDVKM. The germline V and J ends were trimmed by 4 bases and 0 bases, with 9 bases remaining between them.

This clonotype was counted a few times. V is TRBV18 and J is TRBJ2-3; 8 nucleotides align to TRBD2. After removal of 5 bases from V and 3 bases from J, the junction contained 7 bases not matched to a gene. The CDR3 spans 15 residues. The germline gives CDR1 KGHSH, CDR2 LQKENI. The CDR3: CASSVTGGPTDTQYF. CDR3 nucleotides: TGTGCCAGCTCAGTTACGGGGGGGCCAACAGATACGCAGTATTTT.

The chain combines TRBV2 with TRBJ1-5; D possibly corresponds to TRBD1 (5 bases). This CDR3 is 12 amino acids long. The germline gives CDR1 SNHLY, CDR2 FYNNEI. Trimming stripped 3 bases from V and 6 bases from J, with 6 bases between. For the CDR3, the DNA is TGTGCCAGCAGTGAGGGACCTCAGCCCCAGCATTTT. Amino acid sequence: CASSEGPQPQHF. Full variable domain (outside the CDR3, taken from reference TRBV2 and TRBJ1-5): EPEVTQTPSHQVTQMGQEVILRCVPISNHLYFYWYRQILGQKVEFLVSFYNNEISEKSEIFDDQFSVERPDGSNFTLKIRSTKLEDSAMYFCASSEGPQPQHFGDGTRLSIL.

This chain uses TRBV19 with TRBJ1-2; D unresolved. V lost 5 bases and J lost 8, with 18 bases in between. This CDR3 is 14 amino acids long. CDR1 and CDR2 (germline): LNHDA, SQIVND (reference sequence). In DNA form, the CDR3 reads TGTGCCAGTAGTGACCACGACTCAAGCAGGGGCTACACCTTC. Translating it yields CASSDHDSSRGYTF.

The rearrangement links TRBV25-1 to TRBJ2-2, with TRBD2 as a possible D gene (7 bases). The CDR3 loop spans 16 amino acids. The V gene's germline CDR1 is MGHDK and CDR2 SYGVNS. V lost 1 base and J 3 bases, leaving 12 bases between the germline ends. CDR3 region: CASSEWGGADTGELFF. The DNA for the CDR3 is TGTGCCAGCAGTGAATGGGGGGGGGCAGACACCGGGGAGCTGTTTTTT.

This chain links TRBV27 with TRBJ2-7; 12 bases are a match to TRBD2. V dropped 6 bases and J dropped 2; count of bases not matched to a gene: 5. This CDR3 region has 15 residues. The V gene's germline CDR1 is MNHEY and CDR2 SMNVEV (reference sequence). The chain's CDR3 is CASRRTSGMAYEQYF. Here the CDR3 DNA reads TGTGCCAGCAGACGGACTAGCGGGATGGCCTACGAGCAGTACTTC.

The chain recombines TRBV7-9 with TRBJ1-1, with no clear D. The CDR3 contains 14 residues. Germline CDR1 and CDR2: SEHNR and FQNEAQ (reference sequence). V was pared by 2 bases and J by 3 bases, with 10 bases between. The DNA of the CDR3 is TGTGCCAGCAGCTTATCACGAGGCTACACTGAAGCTTTCTTT. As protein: CASSLSRGYTEAFF. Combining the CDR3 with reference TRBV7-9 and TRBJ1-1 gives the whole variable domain DTGVSQNPRHKITKRGQNVTFRCDPISEHNRLYWYRQTLGQGPEFLTYFQNEAQLEKSRLLSDRFSAERPKGSFSTLEIQRTEQGDSAMYLCASSLSRGYTEAFFGQGTRLTVV.

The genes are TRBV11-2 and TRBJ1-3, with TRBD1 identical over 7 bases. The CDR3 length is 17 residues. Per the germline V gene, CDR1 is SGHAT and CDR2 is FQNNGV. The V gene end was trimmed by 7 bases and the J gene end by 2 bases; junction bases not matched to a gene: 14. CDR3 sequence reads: CASIPTPDRLAGNTIYF. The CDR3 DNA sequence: TGTGCCAGCATCCCCACCCCGGACAGGCTGGCTGGAAACACCATATATTTT.

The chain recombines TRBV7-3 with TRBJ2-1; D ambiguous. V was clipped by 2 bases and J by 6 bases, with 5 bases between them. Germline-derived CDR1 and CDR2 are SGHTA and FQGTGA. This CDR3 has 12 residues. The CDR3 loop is CASSLPGNEQFF. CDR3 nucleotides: TGTGCCAGCAGCTTACCGGGCAATGAGCAGTTCTTC.

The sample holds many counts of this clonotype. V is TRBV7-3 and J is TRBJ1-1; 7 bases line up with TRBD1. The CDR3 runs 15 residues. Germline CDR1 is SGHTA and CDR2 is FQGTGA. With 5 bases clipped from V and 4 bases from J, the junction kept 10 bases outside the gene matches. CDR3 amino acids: CASSPQGGVGTEAFF. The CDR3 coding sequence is TGTGCCAGCAGCCCCCAGGGGGGGGTTGGCACTGAAGCTTTCTTT. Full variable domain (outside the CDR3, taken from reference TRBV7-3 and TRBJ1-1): GAGVSQTPSNKVTEKGKYVELRCDPISGHTALYWYRQSLGQGPEFLIYFQGTGAADDSGLPNDRFFAVRPEGSVSTLKIQRTERGDSAVYLCASSPQGGVGTEAFFGQGTRLTVV.

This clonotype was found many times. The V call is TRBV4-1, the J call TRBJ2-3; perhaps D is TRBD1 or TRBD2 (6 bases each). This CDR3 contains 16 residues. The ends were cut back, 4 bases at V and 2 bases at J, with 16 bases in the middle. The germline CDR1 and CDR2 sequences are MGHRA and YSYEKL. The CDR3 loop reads CASSLETGGTTDTQYF. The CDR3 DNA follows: TGCGCCAGCAGCCTAGAGACAGGCGGGACCACAGATACGCAGTATTTT.

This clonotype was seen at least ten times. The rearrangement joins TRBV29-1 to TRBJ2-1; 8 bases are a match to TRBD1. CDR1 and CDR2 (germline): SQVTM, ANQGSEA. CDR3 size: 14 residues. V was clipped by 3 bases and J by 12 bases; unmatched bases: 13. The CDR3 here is CSVDMQGAIGVQFF. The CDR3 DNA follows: TGCAGCGTTGATATGCAGGGGGCGATTGGAGTGCAGTTCTTC.

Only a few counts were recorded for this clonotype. For the CDR3, the DNA is TGTGCCTGGAGAACCCGGATTCTTTCCGGGGGCTACACCTTC. This gives the protein CAWRTRILSGGYTF. The chain links TRBV30 to TRBJ1-2; D uncertain. Germline loops: CDR1 GTSNPN, CDR2 SVGIG (reference sequence). The CDR3 has 14 residues. The V and J ends lost 3 bases and 8 bases respectively, with 19 bases between them.

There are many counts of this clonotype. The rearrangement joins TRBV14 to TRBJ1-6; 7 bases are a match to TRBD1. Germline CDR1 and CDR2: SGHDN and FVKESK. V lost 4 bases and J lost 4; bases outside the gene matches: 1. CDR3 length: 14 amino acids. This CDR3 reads CASSRGQYNSPLHF. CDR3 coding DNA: TGTGCCAGCAGCCGGGGACAGTATAATTCACCCCTCCACTTT. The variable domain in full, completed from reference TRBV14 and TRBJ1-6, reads EAGVTQFPSHSVIEKGQTVTLRCDPISGHDNLYWYRRVMGKEIKFLLHFVKESKQDESGMPNNRFLAERTGGTYSTLKVQPAELEDSGVYFCASSRGQYNSPLHFGNGTRLTVT.

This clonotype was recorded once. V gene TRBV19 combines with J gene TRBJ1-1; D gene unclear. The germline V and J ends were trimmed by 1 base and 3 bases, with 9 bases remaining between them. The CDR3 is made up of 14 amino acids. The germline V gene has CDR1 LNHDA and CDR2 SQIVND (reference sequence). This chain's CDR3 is CASSIGGRDTEAFF. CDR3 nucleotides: TGTGCCAGTAGTATAGGAGGTAGGGACACTGAAGCTTTCTTT.

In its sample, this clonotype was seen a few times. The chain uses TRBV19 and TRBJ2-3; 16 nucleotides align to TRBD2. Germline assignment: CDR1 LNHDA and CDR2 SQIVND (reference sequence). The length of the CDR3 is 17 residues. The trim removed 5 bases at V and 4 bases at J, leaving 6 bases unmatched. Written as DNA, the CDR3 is TGTGCCAGTAGTCCGGGACTAGCGGGGGGGTTCGCAGATACGCAGTATTTT. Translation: CASSPGLAGGFADTQYF.

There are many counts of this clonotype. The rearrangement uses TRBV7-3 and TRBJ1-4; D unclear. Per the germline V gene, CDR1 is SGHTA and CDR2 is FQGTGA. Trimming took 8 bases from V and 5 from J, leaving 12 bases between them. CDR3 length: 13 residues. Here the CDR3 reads CASSQGQNEKLFF. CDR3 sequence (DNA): TGTGCCAGCTCCCAAGGGCAAAATGAAAAACTGTTTTTT.

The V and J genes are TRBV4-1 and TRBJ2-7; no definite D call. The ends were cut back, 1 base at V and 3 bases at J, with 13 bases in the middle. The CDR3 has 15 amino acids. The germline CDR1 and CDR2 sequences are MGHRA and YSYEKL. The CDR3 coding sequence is TGCGCCAGCAGCCAAGTCGCAGGAGCACACTACGAGCAGTACTTC. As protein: CASSQVAGAHYEQYF.

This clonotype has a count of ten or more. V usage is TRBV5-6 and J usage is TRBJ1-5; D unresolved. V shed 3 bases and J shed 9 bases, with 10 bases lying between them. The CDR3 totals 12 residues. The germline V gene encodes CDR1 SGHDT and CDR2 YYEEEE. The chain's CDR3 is CASSSPGGPQHF. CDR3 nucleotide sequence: TGTGCCAGCAGCTCTCCTGGAGGGCCCCAGCATTTT.

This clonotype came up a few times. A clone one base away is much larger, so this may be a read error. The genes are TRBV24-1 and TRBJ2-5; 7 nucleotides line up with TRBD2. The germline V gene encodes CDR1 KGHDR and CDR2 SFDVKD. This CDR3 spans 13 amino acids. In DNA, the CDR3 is TGTGCCACCAGTGTGGTAGGGCGGGAGACCCAGCACTTC. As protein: CATSVVGRETQHF.

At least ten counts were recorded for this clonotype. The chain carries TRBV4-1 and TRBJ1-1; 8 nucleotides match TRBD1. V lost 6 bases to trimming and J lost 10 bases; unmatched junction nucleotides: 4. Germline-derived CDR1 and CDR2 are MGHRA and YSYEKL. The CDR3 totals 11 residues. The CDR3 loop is CASRHRGSAFF. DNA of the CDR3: TGCGCCAGCAGACACAGGGGGTCAGCTTTCTTT.

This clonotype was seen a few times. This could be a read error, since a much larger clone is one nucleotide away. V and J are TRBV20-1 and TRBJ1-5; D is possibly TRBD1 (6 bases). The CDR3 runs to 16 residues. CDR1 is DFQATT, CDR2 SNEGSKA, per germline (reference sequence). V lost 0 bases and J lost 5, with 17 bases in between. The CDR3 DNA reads TGCAGTGCTAGAGATTTCCAACAGGGAGGCGATCAGCCCCAGCATTTT. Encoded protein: CSARDFQQGGDQPQHF.

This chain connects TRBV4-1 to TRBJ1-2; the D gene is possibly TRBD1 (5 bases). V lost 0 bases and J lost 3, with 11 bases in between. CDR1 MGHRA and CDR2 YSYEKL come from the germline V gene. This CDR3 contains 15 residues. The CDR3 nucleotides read TGCGCCAGCAGCCAAGAGGGGGGGAAAGACTATGGCTACACCTTC. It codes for CASSQEGGKDYGYTF.

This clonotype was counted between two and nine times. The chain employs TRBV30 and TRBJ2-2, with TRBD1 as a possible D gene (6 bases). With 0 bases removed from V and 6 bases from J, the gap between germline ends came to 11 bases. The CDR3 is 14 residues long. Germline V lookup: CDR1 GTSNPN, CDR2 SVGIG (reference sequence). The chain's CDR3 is CAWSVVSGAGELFF. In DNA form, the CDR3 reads TGTGCCTGGAGTGTGGTATCAGGGGCCGGGGAGCTGTTTTTT.

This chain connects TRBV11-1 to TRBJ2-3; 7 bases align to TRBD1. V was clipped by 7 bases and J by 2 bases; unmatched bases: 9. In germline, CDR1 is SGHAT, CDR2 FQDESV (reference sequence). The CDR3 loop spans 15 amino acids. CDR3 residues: CASTPGQADTDTQYF. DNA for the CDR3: TGTGCCAGCACGCCAGGACAGGCAGACACAGATACGCAGTATTTT. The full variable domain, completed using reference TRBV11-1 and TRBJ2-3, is EAEVAQSPRYKITEKSQAVAFWCDPISGHATLYWYRQILGQGPELLVQFQDESVVDDSQLPKDRFSAERLKGVDSTLKIQPAELGDSAMYLCASTPGQADTDTQYFGPGTRLTVL.

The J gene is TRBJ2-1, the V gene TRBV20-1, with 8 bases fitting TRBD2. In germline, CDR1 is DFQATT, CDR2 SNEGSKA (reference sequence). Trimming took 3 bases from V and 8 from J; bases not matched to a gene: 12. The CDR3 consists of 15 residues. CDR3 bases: TGCAGTGCTAGGGGACTAGTCACGGTTATGTATGAGCAGTTCTTC. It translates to CSARGLVTVMYEQFF.